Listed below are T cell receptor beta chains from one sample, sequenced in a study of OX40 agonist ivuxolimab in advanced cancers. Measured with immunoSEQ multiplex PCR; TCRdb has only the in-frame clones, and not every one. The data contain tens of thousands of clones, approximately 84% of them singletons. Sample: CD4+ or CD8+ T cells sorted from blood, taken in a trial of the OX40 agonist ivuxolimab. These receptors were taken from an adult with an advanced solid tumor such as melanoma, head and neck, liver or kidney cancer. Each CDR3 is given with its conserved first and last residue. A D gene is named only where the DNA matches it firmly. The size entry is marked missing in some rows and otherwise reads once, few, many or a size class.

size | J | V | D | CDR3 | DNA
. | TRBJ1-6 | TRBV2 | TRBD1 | CASSGGGGSPNSPLHF | TGTGCCAGCAGTGGGGGAGGGGGCTCACCTAATTCACCCCTCCACTTT
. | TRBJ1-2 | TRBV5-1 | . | CASSLGPGNYGYTF | TGCGCCAGCAGCTTGGGGCCAGGTAACTATGGCTACACCTTC
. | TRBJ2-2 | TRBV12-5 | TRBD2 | CASGLISGRAGDTGELFF | TGTGCTAGTGGTTTGATTAGCGGGAGGGCCGGCGACACCGGGGAGCTGTTTTTT
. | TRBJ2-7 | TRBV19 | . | CASSIRNEQYF | TGTGCCAGTAGTATCCGGAACGAGCAGTACTTC
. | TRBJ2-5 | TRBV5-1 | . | CASSGGTQETQYF | TGCGCCAGCAGCGGAGGGACACAAGAGACCCAGTACTTC
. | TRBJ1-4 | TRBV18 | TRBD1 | CASSSNRGGEKLFF | TGTGCCAGCTCCTCGAACAGGGGCGGTGAAAAACTGTTTTTT
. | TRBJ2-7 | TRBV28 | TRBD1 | CASRSGGLSSYEQYF | TGTGCCAGCAGATCAGGGGGCCTCAGCTCCTACGAGCAGTACTTC
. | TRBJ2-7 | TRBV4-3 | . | CASSQDYGGGAWYEQYF | TGCGCCAGCAGCCAAGATTATGGAGGGGGCGCTTGGTACGAGCAGTACTTC
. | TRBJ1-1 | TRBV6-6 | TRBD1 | CASSYTGGTEAFF | TGTGCCAGCAGCTATACAGGGGGCACTGAAGCTTTCTTT
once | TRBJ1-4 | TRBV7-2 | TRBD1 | CASGLDRAIEKLFF | TGTGCCAGCGGACTTGACAGGGCGATTGAAAAACTGTTTTTT
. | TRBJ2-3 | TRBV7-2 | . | CASSLALGMDTQYF | TGTGCCAGCAGCTTAGCGCTGGGGATGGATACGCAGTATTTT
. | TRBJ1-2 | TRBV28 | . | CASSLDVGEGYGYTF | TGTGCCAGCAGTTTGGACGTGGGCGAGGGTTATGGCTACACCTTC
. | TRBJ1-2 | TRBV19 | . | CASSGQRANYGYTF | TGTGCCAGTAGTGGACAGCGAGCTAACTATGGCTACACCTTC
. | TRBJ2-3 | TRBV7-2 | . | CASSSRVADADTQYF | TGTGCCAGCAGCTCCCGGGTAGCGGATGCAGATACGCAGTATTTT
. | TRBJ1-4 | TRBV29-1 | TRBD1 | CSVVGTGDNEKLFF | TGCAGCGTTGTGGGGACAGGCGATAATGAAAAACTGTTTTTT
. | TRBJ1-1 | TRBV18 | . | CASSLGTEAFF | TGTGCCAGCTCACTGGGGACAGAAGCTTTCTTT
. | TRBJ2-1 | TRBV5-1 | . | CASRKSGTETYNEQFF | TGCGCCAGCAGGAAAAGCGGGACAGAAACCTACAATGAGCAGTTCTTC
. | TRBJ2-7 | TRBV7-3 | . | CASSPGLGSYEQYF | TGTGCCAGCAGCCCCGGTTTGGGCTCCTACGAGCAGTACTTC
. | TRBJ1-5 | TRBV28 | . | CASAGVSQPQHF | TGTGCCAGCGCCGGGGTGAGTCAGCCCCAGCATTTT
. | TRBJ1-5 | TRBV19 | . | CASSIGSRPQHF | TGTGCCAGTAGTATAGGGTCTAGGCCCCAGCATTTT
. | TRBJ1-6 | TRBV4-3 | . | CASSQVRTSPLHF | TGCGCCAGCAGCCAAGTAAGGACATCACCCCTCCACTTT
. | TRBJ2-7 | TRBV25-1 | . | CASSDPGTASYEQYF | TGTGCCAGCAGTGATCCGGGAACAGCGTCCTACGAGCAGTACTTC
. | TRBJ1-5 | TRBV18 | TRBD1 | CASSGQGNQPQHF | TGTGCCAGCTCCGGACAGGGAAATCAGCCCCAGCATTTT
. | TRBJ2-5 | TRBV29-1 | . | CSARGGLETQYF | TGCAGCGCCCGGGGAGGTCTGGAGACCCAGTACTTC
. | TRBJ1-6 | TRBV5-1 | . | CASSFPGYNSPLHF | TGCGCCAGCAGCTTCCCAGGGTATAATTCACCCCTCCACTTT
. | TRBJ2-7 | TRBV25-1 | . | CASSELDSYEQYF | TGTGCCAGCAGTGAACTTGACTCCTACGAGCAGTACTTC
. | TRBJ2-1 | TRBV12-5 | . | CASGLARTESDEQFF | TGTGCTAGTGGTTTGGCCCGGACCGAGTCCGATGAGCAGTTCTTC
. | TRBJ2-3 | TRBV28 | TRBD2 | CASSTPTSGATDTQYF | TGTGCCAGCAGTACCCCGACTAGCGGGGCCACAGATACGCAGTATTTT
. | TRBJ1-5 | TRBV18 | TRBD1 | CASSPDRGGNQPQHF | TGTGCCAGCTCACCAGACAGGGGGGGCAATCAGCCCCAGCATTTT
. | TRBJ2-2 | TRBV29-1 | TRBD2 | CSVDSGGDTGELFF | TGCAGCGTTGATAGCGGGGGGGACACCGGGGAGCTGTTTTTT
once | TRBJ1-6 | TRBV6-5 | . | CASSYETANSPLHF | TGTGCCAGCAGTTACGAGACTGCGAATTCACCCCTCCACTTT
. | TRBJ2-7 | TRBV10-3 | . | CAISGAADEQYF | TGTGCCATCAGTGGTGCAGCAGACGAGCAGTACTTC
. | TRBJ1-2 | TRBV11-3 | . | CASSLDRASGYTF | TGTGCCAGCAGCTTAGACAGGGCGAGTGGCTACACCTTC
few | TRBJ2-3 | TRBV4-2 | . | CASSEVGDTDTQYF | TGTGCCAGCAGCGAGGTTGGGGACACAGATACGCAGTATTTT
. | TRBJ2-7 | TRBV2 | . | CASSSGTAPYEQYF | TGTGCCAGCAGCTCGGGAACGGCACCCTACGAGCAGTACTTC
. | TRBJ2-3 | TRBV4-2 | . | CASSQGGTYSGTQYF | TGTGCCAGCAGCCAAGGGGGCACCTACTCTGGGACGCAGTATTTT
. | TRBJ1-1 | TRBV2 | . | CASSEGGARTEAFF | TGTGCCAGCAGTGAGGGGGGGGCCCGCACTGAAGCTTTCTTT